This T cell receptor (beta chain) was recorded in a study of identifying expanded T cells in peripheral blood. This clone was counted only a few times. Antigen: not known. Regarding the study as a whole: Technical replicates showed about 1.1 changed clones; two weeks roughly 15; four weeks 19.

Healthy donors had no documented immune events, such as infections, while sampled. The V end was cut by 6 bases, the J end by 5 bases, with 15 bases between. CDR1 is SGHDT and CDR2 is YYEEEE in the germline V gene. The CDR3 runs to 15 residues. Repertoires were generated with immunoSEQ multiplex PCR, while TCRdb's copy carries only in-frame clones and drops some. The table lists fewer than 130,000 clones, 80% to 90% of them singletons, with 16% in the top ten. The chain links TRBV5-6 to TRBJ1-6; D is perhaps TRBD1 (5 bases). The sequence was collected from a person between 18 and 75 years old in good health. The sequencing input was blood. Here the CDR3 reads CASKSGGGHNSPLHF. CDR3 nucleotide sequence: TGTGCCAGCAAGTCGGGCGGGGGACATAATTCACCCCTCCACTTT. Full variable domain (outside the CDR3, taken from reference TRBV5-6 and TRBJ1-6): DAGVTQSPTHLIKTRGQQVTLRCSPKSGHDTVSWYQQALGQGPQFIFQYYEEEERQRGNFPDRFSGHQFPNYSSELNVNALLLGDSALYLCASKSGGGHNSPLHFGNGTRLTVT.